This T cell receptor beta chain was identified during a study of cytomegalovirus exposure and HLA in healthy donors. This clone was detected only a few times. Its antigen remains unidentified. The germline V gene encodes CDR1 SEHNR and CDR2 FQNEAQ (reference sequence). V was shortened by 5 bases and J by 7 bases, with 21 bases between the two germline ends. The CDR3 runs to 16 residues. General study points: Reportedly, fewer N-insertions than the roughly 700-donor mean appeared in an Asian-associated ancestry cluster in a later analysis. Earlier analysis yielded a pattern in which most TCR beta V segments were productive about 87% or about 30% of the time.

A multiplex PCR was run with 60 Vbeta primers and 13 Jbeta primers. TCRdb's copy holds only in-frame clones and misses some; the assay was immunoSEQ multiplex PCR. The sample shows roughly 54,000 clones, about 80% of them seen only once. The sequence was obtained from a man between 50 and 59 years old in good health and CMV-seronegative. The sample comprised PBMCs. The gene calls are TRBV7-9 and TRBJ2-1; D is possibly TRBD1 (6 bases). The CDR3: CASSDRSRGVGNEQFF. CDR3 nucleotides: TGTGCCAGCAGCGACCGGAGCAGGGGAGTTGGAAATGAGCAGTTCTTC.